These 15 T cell receptor beta chains share one sample of origin, sequenced in a study of human T cells and chemical hapten exposure. Time point reported: patch test 3, about 24 weeks after DPC sensitization. As for treatment: therapeutic diphenylcyclopropenone sensitization with weekly scalp DPC. The starting material, unfractionated whole blood, was used for total RNA extraction. One entry per CDR3 protein results from TCRdb running MiXCR on the RACE reads. Here the sample spans under 50,000 distinct CDR3 sequences, roughly an eighth being singletons. This specimen consisted of whole blood, obtained in connection with sensitization to the hapten diphenylcyclopropenone (DPC). These receptor sequences come from a woman aged 40 to 50 with alopecia areata. Some clones in this sample may be carry-over from other donors' samples.

J is TRBJ2-7 and V is TRBV29-1; D may be TRBD2 (5 bases). The CDR3 covers 12 residues. Germline V lookup: CDR1 SQVTM, CDR2 ANQGSEA. Trimming pared 1 base from V and 5 bases from J, leaving 9 bases between. As DNA, the CDR3 is TGCAGCGTTGAAGTCCCCGGGGACGAGCAGTACTTC. Residues: CSVEVPGDEQYF.

The chain combines TRBV28 with TRBJ2-3; 9 nucleotides line up with TRBD1. Germline loops: CDR1 MDHEN, CDR2 SYDVKM. This CDR3 spans 16 amino acids. With V trimmed by 5 bases and J by 5 bases, 11 bases remained unmatched. CDR3 in amino acids: CASSAAGTGIVDTQYF. CDR3 nucleotide sequence: TGTGCCAGCAGTGCCGCCGGGACAGGGATCGTAGATACGCAGTATTTT.

At least ten counts were recorded for this clonotype. CDR3 protein: CASSLWVGREQPIRETQYF. CDR3 sequence (DNA): TGTGCCAGCAGCTTATGGGTAGGCAGGGAGCAGCCAATCCGAGAGACCCAGTACTTC. V is TRBV7-2 and J is TRBJ2-5, with D perhaps being TRBD1 or TRBD2 (5 bases each). The CDR3 is 19 amino acids. The germline CDR1 and CDR2 sequences are SGHTA and FQGNSA. V lost 2 bases and J lost 4, with 26 bases in between. Full variable domain (remainder filled in from reference TRBV7-2 and TRBJ2-5): GAGVSQSPSNKVTEKGKDVELRCDPISGHTALYWYRQSLGQGLEFLIYFQGNSAPDKSGLPSDRFSAERTGGSVSTLTIQRTQQEDSAVYLCASSLWVGREQPIRETQYFGPGTRLLVL.

V usage is TRBV11-2 and J usage is TRBJ2-5; TRBD1 might be the D (5 bases). Germline CDR1 is SGHAT and CDR2 is FQNNGV. The CDR3 is 13 residues long. V was clipped by 1 base and J by 5 bases, with 8 bases between them. This CDR3 reads CASSLGGYETQYF. The CDR3 DNA reads TGTGCCAGCAGCTTAGGGGGCTACGAGACCCAGTACTTC.

This clonotype was found many times. The DNA of the CDR3 is TGTGCCAGCACCTCCTACAATGAGCAGTTCTTC. Protein sequence: CASTSYNEQFF. This sequence joins TRBV7-9 and TRBJ2-1; D is undetermined. The V and J ends lost 7 bases and 0 bases respectively, with 1 base between them. Germline CDR1 and CDR2: SEHNR and FQNEAQ (reference sequence). The CDR3 is 11 residues long. Variable domain in full (rest from reference TRBV7-9 and TRBJ2-1): DTGVSQNPRHKITKRGQNVTFRCDPISEHNRLYWYRQTLGQGPEFLTYFQNEAQLEKSRLLSDRFSAERPKGSFSTLEIQRTEQGDSAMYLCASTSYNEQFFGPGTRLTVL.

Many counts were recorded for this clonotype. The chain combines TRBV14 with TRBJ2-6; no clear D gene. Trimming stripped 0 bases from V and 1 base from J, with 13 bases between. Germline V lookup: CDR1 SGHDN, CDR2 FVKESK. The CDR3 totals 18 residues. The CDR3 here is CASSQESYRVSGANVLTF. The CDR3 region has the DNA TGTGCCAGCAGCCAAGAAAGTTATCGGGTATCTGGGGCCAACGTCCTGACTTTC.

This clonotype was detected only a few times. The V gene is TRBV28, the J gene TRBJ1-6; D may be TRBD1 (6 bases). Germline lookup yields CDR1 MDHEN and CDR2 SYDVKM. The CDR3 totals 15 residues. Trimming left V 2 bases short and J 10 bases short, with 15 bases between. The CDR3 sequence is CASSLGARGRSPLHF. The CDR3 bases are TGTGCCAGCAGTTTAGGGGCCAGGGGAAGGTCACCCCTCCACTTT. Variable domain in full (rest from reference TRBV28 and TRBJ1-6): DVKVTQSSRYLVKRTGEKVFLECVQDMDHENMFWYRQDPGLGLRLIYFSYDVKMKEKGDIPEGYSVSREKKERFSLILESASTNQTSMYLCASSLGARGRSPLHFGNGTRLTVT.

In its sample, this clonotype was seen many times. CDR3 in amino acids: CSARRRTEAFF. The CDR3 nucleotides are TGCAGTGCTAGAAGGCGGACTGAAGCTTTCTTT. The chain has TRBV20-1 and TRBJ1-1; D is unresolved. V was trimmed by 2 bases and J by 5 bases, leaving 6 bases between them. The CDR3 sequence is 11 residues long. Per germline, CDR1 DFQATT and CDR2 SNEGSKA (reference sequence).

The chain employs TRBV4-1 and TRBJ2-1; 8 bases align to TRBD2. The germline CDR1 and CDR2 sequences are MGHRA and YSYEKL. The V and J ends lost 4 bases and 6 bases, in that order; junction bases with no gene match: 5. CDR3 length equals 14 residues. CDR3 nucleotides: TGCGCCAGCAGCCCTAGCGGGCGTGCCAATGAGCAGTTCTTC. Translation: CASSPSGRANEQFF.

This clonotype appeared many times. The chain has TRBV2 and TRBJ1-2; D is perhaps TRBD1 (5 bases). The CDR3 totals 11 residues. V gave up 4 bases and J gave up 13 bases, with 13 bases separating them. CDR1 is SNHLY, CDR2 FYNNEI, per germline. DNA of the CDR3: TGTGCCAGCAGTGGTCAGGGAGCGTCCACCTTC. Its translation is CASSGQGASTF.

The rearrangement uses TRBV5-1 and TRBJ1-1; no clear D. This CDR3 comprises 14 residues. Per germline, CDR1 SGHRS and CDR2 YFSETQ. V lost 3 bases and J lost 2, with 11 bases in between. The DNA for the CDR3 is TGCGCCAGCAGCTCCCTGGCAGGAAACACTGAAGCTTTCTTT. Protein: CASSSLAGNTEAFF.

The chain uses TRBV29-1 and TRBJ2-7; the match to TRBD2 covers 7 bases. V lost 4 bases, J lost 10 bases, and 10 bases stayed unmatched. This CDR3 has 12 amino acids. Germline lookup yields CDR1 SQVTM and CDR2 ANQGSEA. The CDR3 bases are TGCAGCGTTGGGGACTACGACTGGGATCAGTACTTC. Its protein is CSVGDYDWDQYF.

The chain combines TRBV28 with TRBJ1-2; possibly TRBD1 for D (6 bases). The CDR3 sequence is 16 residues long. Germline V gene sequence: CDR1 MDHEN, CDR2 SYDVKM. Trimming removed 7 bases at V and 2 bases at J, with 20 bases between. CDR3 coding DNA: TGTGCCAGCAATTCGATTAAGACAGGTACCAACTATGGCTACACCTTC. Its translation is CASNSIKTGTNYGYTF.

The chain has TRBV7-9 and TRBJ1-1; D ambiguous. The CDR3 has 12 amino acids. V was pared by 5 bases and J by 10 bases, with 14 bases between. Germline V gene sequence: CDR1 SEHNR, CDR2 FQNEAQ (reference sequence). The CDR3 loop reads CASSETTGRAFF. CDR3 nucleotide sequence: TGTGCCAGCAGCGAGACGACCGGGCGAGCTTTCTTT.

This clonotype was observed a handful of times. V and J are TRBV29-1 and TRBJ2-3; the match to TRBD1 covers 7 bases. With 8 bases clipped from V and 2 bases from J, the junction kept 7 bases outside the gene matches. Per the germline V gene, CDR1 is SQVTM and CDR2 is ANQGSEA. CDR3 length: 13 amino acids. The CDR3 sequence: CSFNRGSTDTQYF. In DNA form, the CDR3 reads TGCAGCTTCAACAGGGGCTCCACAGATACGCAGTATTTT.